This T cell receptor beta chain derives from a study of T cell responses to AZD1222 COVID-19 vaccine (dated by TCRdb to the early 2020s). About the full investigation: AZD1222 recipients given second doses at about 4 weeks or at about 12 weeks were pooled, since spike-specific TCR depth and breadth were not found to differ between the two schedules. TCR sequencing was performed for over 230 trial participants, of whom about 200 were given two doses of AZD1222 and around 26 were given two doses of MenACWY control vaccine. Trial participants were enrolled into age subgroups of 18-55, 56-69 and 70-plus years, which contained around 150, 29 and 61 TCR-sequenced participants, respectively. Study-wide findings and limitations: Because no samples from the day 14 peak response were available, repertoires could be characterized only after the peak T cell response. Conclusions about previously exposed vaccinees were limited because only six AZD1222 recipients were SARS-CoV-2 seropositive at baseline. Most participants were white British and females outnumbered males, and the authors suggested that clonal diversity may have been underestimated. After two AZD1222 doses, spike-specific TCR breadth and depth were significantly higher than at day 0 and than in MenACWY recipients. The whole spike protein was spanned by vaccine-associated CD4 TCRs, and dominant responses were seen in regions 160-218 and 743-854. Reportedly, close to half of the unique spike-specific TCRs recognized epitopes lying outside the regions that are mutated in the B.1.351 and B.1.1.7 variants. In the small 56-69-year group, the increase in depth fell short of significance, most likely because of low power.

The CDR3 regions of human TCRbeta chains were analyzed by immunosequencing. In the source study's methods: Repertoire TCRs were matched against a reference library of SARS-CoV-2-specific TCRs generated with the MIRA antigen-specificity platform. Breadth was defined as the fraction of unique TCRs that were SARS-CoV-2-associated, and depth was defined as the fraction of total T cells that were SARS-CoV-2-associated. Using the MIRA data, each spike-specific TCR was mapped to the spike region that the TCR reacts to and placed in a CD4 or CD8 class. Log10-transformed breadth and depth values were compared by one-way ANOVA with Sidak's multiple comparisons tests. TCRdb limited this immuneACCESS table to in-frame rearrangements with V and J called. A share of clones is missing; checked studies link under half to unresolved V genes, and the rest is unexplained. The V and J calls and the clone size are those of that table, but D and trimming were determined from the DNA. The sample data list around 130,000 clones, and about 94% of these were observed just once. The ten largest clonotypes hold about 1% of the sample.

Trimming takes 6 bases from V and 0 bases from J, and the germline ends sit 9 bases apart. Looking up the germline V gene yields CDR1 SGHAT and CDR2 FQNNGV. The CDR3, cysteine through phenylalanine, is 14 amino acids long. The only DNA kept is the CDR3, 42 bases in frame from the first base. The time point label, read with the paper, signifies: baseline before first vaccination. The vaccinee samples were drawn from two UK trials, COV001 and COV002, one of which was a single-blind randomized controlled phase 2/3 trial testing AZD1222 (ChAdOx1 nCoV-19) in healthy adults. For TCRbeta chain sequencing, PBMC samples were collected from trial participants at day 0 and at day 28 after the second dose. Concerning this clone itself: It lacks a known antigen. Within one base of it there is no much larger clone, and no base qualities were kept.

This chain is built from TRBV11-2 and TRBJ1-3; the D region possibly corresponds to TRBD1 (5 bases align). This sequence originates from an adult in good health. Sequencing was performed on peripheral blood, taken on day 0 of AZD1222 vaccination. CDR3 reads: CASRGLSSGNTIYF. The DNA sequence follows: TGTGCCAGCAGGGGGCTTTCCTCTGGAAACACCATATATTTT.